Below, 18 T cell receptor beta chains from the same sample are listed, as sequenced in a study of T cell changes during pregnancy in multiple sclerosis. Here immunoSEQ multiplex PCR was the method, and the copy in TCRdb shows in-frame clones only, minus some. The sample lists tens of thousands of clones, 75% to 95% occurring once. The material was CD4+ T cells from peripheral blood mononuclear cells, obtained in the second trimester of pregnancy. The receptor source for this set is a female donor with multiple sclerosis, enrolled in a pregnancy study.

The rearrangement joins TRBV5-1 to TRBJ2-1; D gene unclear. There are 16 residues in the CDR3. V was cut by 0 bases and J by 0 bases, with 10 bases left in between. Germline V gives CDR1 SGHRS, CDR2 YFSETQ. The CDR3 is CASSLALFSSYNEQFF. DNA for the CDR3: TGCGCCAGCAGCTTGGCCTTATTCAGCTCCTACAATGAGCAGTTCTTC. Complete variable domain (other parts from reference TRBV5-1 and TRBJ2-1): KAGVTQTPRYLIKTRGQQVTLSCSPISGHRSVSWYQQTPGQGLQFLFEYFSETQRNKGNFPGRFSGRQFSNSRSEMNVSTLELGDSALYLCASSLALFSSYNEQFFGPGTRLTVL.

The chain couples TRBV5-1 to TRBJ2-7; D may be TRBD1 (6 bases). Trimming left V 0 bases short and J 5 bases short, with 15 bases between. CDR3 length: 15 residues. Germline CDR1 and CDR2: SGHRS and YFSETQ. The CDR3 DNA sequence: TGCGCCAGCAGCTTGGGGCCGGACAGAGTCGACGAGCAGTACTTC. Translating gives CASSLGPDRVDEQYF.

The chain links TRBV15 to TRBJ2-3, with D possibly TRBD2 on 5 matching bases. The CDR3 runs to 13 residues. Trimming took off 0 bases at V and 14 bases at J, with 15 bases between the two ends. Germline V gene sequence: CDR1 LNHNV, CDR2 YYDKDF (reference sequence). The CDR3 loop is CATSRDAGSQPYF. Here the CDR3 DNA reads TGTGCCACCAGCAGAGACGCTGGGAGCCAACCGTATTTT.

The chain recombines TRBV6-6 with TRBJ2-2; 10 bases match TRBD1. Losses at the gene ends were 5 bases for V and 6 bases for J; bases not matched to a gene: 9. This CDR3 has 16 amino acids. Per germline, CDR1 MNHNY and CDR2 SVGAGI (reference sequence). The CDR3 coding sequence is TGTGCCAGCAGTCTAAGACAGGGGGCAAACGCCGGGGAGCTGTTTTTT. Translated: CASSLRQGANAGELFF.

A note on this clone: Without the conserved terminal phenylalanine or tryptophan, this CDR3 likely stems from a read error. The DNA is omitted, as the CDR3 cannot be located on it reliably, and the CDR3 follows TCRdb's listing. The chain joins TRBV21-1 to TRBJ2-3; TRBD2 is taken as the D call from the table, unchecked against the DNA. TRBV21-1 is shown as a pseudogene. The CDR3 is 8 residues long, ends included. CDR3 sequence: CASVLAGK.

This clone was counted only a few times. CDR3 DNA: TGTGCCAGCAGTTACTCGGGACAGCTCCCTCTCGATGGCTACACCTTC. It encodes CASSYSGQLPLDGYTF. The chain has TRBV6-5 and TRBJ1-2, with TRBD1 matching 7 bases. Germline values: CDR1 MNHEY, CDR2 SVGAGI. This CDR3 spans 16 amino acids. The ends lost 0 bases at V and 6 bases at J; junction bases unmatched: 10.

This chain uses TRBV7-9 with TRBJ1-6, with D possibly TRBD1 on 6 matching bases. Germline CDR1 is SEHNR and CDR2 is FQNEAQ (reference sequence). V was cut by 1 base and J by 10 bases, with 8 bases left in between. The CDR3 has 13 residues. CDR3 residues: CASSLETGSPLHF. DNA of the CDR3: TGTGCCAGCAGCTTAGAGACAGGCTCACCCCTCCACTTT.

This clone was counted a single time. This chain joins TRBV2 and TRBJ1-2; 8 nucleotides line up with TRBD1. V shed 6 bases, J shed 2 bases, and the junction held 5 bases outside the gene matches. Germline V CDR1 and CDR2: SNHLY, FYNNEI. CDR3 length: 14 residues. The CDR3 region has the DNA TGTGCCAGCAGACTCAGGGGGCTCAACTATGGCTACACCTTC. Amino acids: CASRLRGLNYGYTF.

The chain is built from TRBV7-3 and TRBJ2-3; 9 positions agree with TRBD2. From germline, CDR1 is SGHTA and CDR2 FQGTGA. This CDR3 has 15 residues. Trimming removed 1 base from V and 7 bases from J; junction bases left unmatched: 6. CDR3 residues: CASSLIAGDVNTQYF. The CDR3 DNA reads TGTGCCAGCAGCTTAATAGCGGGAGATGTGAATACGCAGTATTTT.

CDR3 sequence: CASSLRTGGNEKLFF. The CDR3 nucleotides are TGTGCCAGCAGCTTACGGACAGGAGGGAATGAAAAACTGTTTTTT. This rearrangement joins TRBV5-4 to TRBJ1-4; 7 bases line up with TRBD1. Trimming took 2 bases from V and 5 from J; bases not matched to a gene: 6. The CDR3 is 15 amino acids. CDR1 is SGHNT, CDR2 YYREEE, per germline (reference sequence).

The gene calls are TRBV19 and TRBJ2-1; 12 bases map to TRBD1. Germline CDR1 is LNHDA and CDR2 is SQIVND (reference sequence). V lost 5 bases to trimming and J lost 7 bases; unmatched junction nucleotides: 6. The CDR3 has 15 amino acids. The CDR3 sequence is CASSPGTGGGNEQFF. CDR3 nucleotide sequence: TGTGCCAGTAGTCCCGGGACAGGGGGCGGAAATGAGCAGTTCTTC.

This chain connects TRBV5-1 to TRBJ2-2; 7 bases line up with TRBD1. V shed 0 bases, J shed 3 bases, and the junction held 2 bases outside the gene matches. The CDR3 runs 15 residues. The V gene's germline CDR1 is SGHRS and CDR2 YFSETQ. Written as DNA, the CDR3 is TGCGCCAGCAGCTTGGGCCAGGGGGACACCGGGGAGCTGTTTTTT. Residues: CASSLGQGDTGELFF.

The chain is built from TRBV7-3 and TRBJ2-3; D is undetermined. This CDR3 is 14 amino acids long. Trimming took off 5 bases at V and 6 bases at J, with 15 bases between the two ends. The germline V gene encodes CDR1 SGHTA and CDR2 FQGTGA. In DNA form, the CDR3 reads TGTGCCAGCAGCCTGGGTGGTCCGAGGGATACGCAGTATTTT. This gives the protein CASSLGGPRDTQYF.

This chain uses TRBV7-2 with TRBJ1-1; D might be TRBD1 (5 bases). Trimming cost V 4 bases and J 0 bases, with 12 bases left between them. The CDR3 contains 15 residues. Germline V lookup: CDR1 SGHTA, CDR2 FQGNSA. CDR3 sequence: CASSYQTAMNTEAFF. The CDR3 bases are TGTGCCAGCAGCTATCAGACAGCCATGAACACTGAAGCTTTCTTT. Combining the CDR3 with reference TRBV7-2 and TRBJ1-1 gives the whole variable domain GAGVSQSPSNKVTEKGKDVELRCDPISGHTALYWYRQSLGQGLEFLIYFQGNSAPDKSGLPSDRFSAERTGGSVSTLTIQRTQQEDSAVYLCASSYQTAMNTEAFFGQGTRLTVV.

The V and J genes are TRBV4-2 and TRBJ1-5, with a tentative D call TRBD1 (6 bases). With 0 bases removed from V and 8 bases from J, the gap between germline ends came to 8 bases. CDR1 is LGHNA, CDR2 YNFKEQ, per germline. The length of the CDR3 is 13 residues. CDR3 in DNA: TGTGCCAGCAGCCAAGATACAGGGAAGCCCCAGCATTTT. Amino acid sequence: CASSQDTGKPQHF.

This chain links TRBV7-9 with TRBJ1-3, with D possibly TRBD1 on 5 matching bases. With 5 bases removed from V and 5 bases from J, the gap between germline ends came to 10 bases. The CDR3 is made up of 13 amino acids. From germline, CDR1 is SEHNR and CDR2 FQNEAQ (reference sequence). CDR3 in DNA: TGTGCCAGCAGCCCGATGGACAGAAACACCATATATTTT. Protein product: CASSPMDRNTIYF.

This sequence joins TRBV2 and TRBJ2-7; D remains ambiguous. The V gene's germline CDR1 is SNHLY and CDR2 FYNNEI. This CDR3 has 14 amino acids. V gave up 5 bases and J gave up 0 bases, with 11 bases separating them. CDR3 sequence reads: CASSQRLDSYEQYF. The CDR3, as DNA: TGTGCCAGCAGTCAGAGGCTAGACTCCTACGAGCAGTACTTC.

The chain is built from TRBV9 and TRBJ2-7; TRBD2 agrees at 7 bases. The junction had 6 bases not matched to a gene; V was cut back by 0 bases and J by 0 bases. From germline, CDR1 is SGDLS and CDR2 YYNGEE. The CDR3 covers 16 residues. The DNA of the CDR3 is TGTGCCAGCAGCGTAGGACCGGGGGGAACCTCCTACGAGCAGTACTTC. This gives the protein CASSVGPGGTSYEQYF.